The 25 T cell receptor beta chains below come from one sample, sequenced in a study of cytomegalovirus exposure and HLA in healthy donors (dated by TCRdb to about 2017). The receptor library was made with the immunoSEQ multiplex PCR assay. For the multiplex PCR, a mixture combining 60 forward primers for TCR Vbeta segments and 13 reverse primers for TCR Jbeta segments was used. TCRdb stores this immuneACCESS table with in-frame sequences only. Part of the clones is absent; in the studies checked, under half of the shortfall reflects unresolved V genes, and no reason is known for the rest. The table for this sample lists tens of thousands of clones; roughly 77% of them were counted only once. The ten most abundant clones make up around a quarter of the sample. Sequencing was carried out using PBMCs. The receptors derive from a woman in her thirties or forties in good health and CMV-seropositive.

The chain has TRBV30 and TRBJ1-5; the match to TRBD1 covers 8 bases. Losses at the gene ends were 3 bases for V and 4 bases for J; bases not matched to a gene: 8. The germline CDR1 and CDR2 sequences are GTSNPN and SVGIG (reference sequence). The CDR3 spans 15 residues. For the CDR3, the DNA is TGTGCCTGGAGCCGCCGGGACAGGCCGAATCAGCCCCAGCATTTT. Translating gives CAWSRRDRPNQPQHF. Full variable domain (rest looked up from reference TRBV30 and TRBJ1-5): SQTIHQWPATLVQPVGSPLSLECTVEGTSNPNLYWYRQAAGRGLQLLFYSVGIGQISSEVPQNLSASRPQDRQFILSSKKLLLSDSGFYLCAWSRRDRPNQPQHFGDGTRLSIL.

In nucleotides, the CDR3 is TGTGCCAGCGGGGGACGGAGCGGGGGCCCAGAGACCCAGTACTTC. Protein: CASGGRSGGPETQYF. V is TRBV2 and J is TRBJ2-5, with 8 nucleotides matching TRBD2. Germline CDR1 and CDR2: SNHLY and FYNNEI. The CDR3 has 15 amino acids. The junction had 12 bases not matched to a gene; V was cut back by 8 bases and J by 4 bases.

The V call is TRBV4-1, the J call TRBJ1-1; D is uncertain. V shed 1 base and J shed 7 bases, with 10 bases lying between them. The germline CDR1 and CDR2 sequences are MGHRA and YSYEKL. The CDR3 runs 13 residues. The CDR3 DNA sequence: TGCGCCAGCAGCCAAGGTCCGGCGGGTGAAGCTTTCTTT. Translation: CASSQGPAGEAFF.

In its sample, this clone was seen a few times. The V call is TRBV2, the J call TRBJ2-3; D remains ambiguous. V lost 5 bases, J lost 2 bases, and 5 bases lay in between. CDR1 is SNHLY, CDR2 FYNNEI, per germline. CDR3 length: 12 amino acids. CDR3 residues: CASSRYTDTQYF. The CDR3 DNA reads as TGTGCCAGCAGTCGCTACACAGATACGCAGTATTTT.

The rearrangement links TRBV2 to TRBJ1-1; tentatively, D is TRBD1 (6 bases). V was pared by 4 bases and J by 6 bases, with 12 bases between. The CDR3 contains 13 residues. The germline V gene encodes CDR1 SNHLY and CDR2 FYNNEI. The CDR3 is CASSGGGEAEAFF. For the CDR3, the DNA is TGTGCCAGCAGTGGGGGGGGCGAGGCTGAAGCTTTCTTT.

V usage is TRBV9 and J usage is TRBJ2-7; 8 bases align to TRBD1. The CDR3 covers 14 residues. Germline CDR1 SGDLS, CDR2 YYNGEE. The ends lost 0 bases at V and 6 bases at J; junction bases unmatched: 5. Written as DNA, the CDR3 is TGTGCCAGCAGCGTAGGACAGGGGACAGGCGAGCAGTACTTC. It translates to CASSVGQGTGEQYF.

V gene TRBV15 combines with J gene TRBJ1-1; D perhaps matches TRBD1 (5 bases). Trimming left V 0 bases short and J 7 bases short, with 15 bases between. Germline-derived CDR1 and CDR2 are LNHNV and YYDKDF (reference sequence). The CDR3 is made up of 15 amino acids. The CDR3 is CATSRDPVGDFEAFF. The CDR3 DNA follows: TGTGCCACCAGCAGAGATCCCGTGGGGGACTTTGAAGCTTTCTTT.

V usage is TRBV30 and J usage is TRBJ1-5; D uncertain. This CDR3 has 13 amino acids. V gave up 0 bases and J gave up 6 bases, with 9 bases separating them. Per the germline V gene, CDR1 is GTSNPN and CDR2 is SVGIG (reference sequence). CDR3 DNA sequence: TGTGCCTGGAGTGTTTTGGGAGGTCAGCCCCAGCATTTT. The encoded protein is CAWSVLGGQPQHF. The complete variable domain, with remaining parts taken from reference TRBV30 and TRBJ1-5, reads SQTIHQWPATLVQPVGSPLSLECTVEGTSNPNLYWYRQAAGRGLQLLFYSVGIGQISSEVPQNLSASRPQDRQFILSSKKLLLSDSGFYLCAWSVLGGQPQHFGDGTRLSIL.

The chain carries TRBV29-1 and TRBJ1-2, with 8 positions matching TRBD1. V lost 7 bases, J lost 3 bases, and 4 bases stayed unmatched. The CDR3 spans 12 residues. Per the germline V gene, CDR1 is SQVTM and CDR2 is ANQGSEA. This CDR3 is CSADRDDYGYTF. In nucleotides, the CDR3 is TGCAGCGCGGACAGGGACGACTATGGCTACACCTTC.

V and J are TRBV9 and TRBJ1-1; 8 nucleotides line up with TRBD1. Trimming took 1 base from V and 4 from J; bases not matched to a gene: 3. Per the germline V gene, CDR1 is SGDLS and CDR2 is YYNGEE. The CDR3 consists of 14 residues. The DNA for the CDR3 is TGTGCCAGCAGCGTACAGGACAGGGCCACTGAAGCTTTCTTT. It yields the protein CASSVQDRATEAFF. The variable domain in full, completed from reference TRBV9 and TRBJ1-1, reads DSGVTQTPKHLITATGQRVTLRCSPRSGDLSVYWYQQSLDQGLQFLIQYYNGEERAKGNILERFSAQQFPDLHSELNLSSLELGDSALYFCASSVQDRATEAFFGQGTRLTVV.

This clone was found a few times. The chain employs TRBV28 and TRBJ1-2; the match to TRBD1 covers 9 bases. CDR3 length equals 15 residues. Trimming took 5 bases from V and 1 from J; bases not matched to a gene: 5. The germline V gene has CDR1 MDHEN and CDR2 SYDVKM. The CDR3 coding sequence is TGTGCCAGCAGTCCGGGACAGGGCCTTAACTATGGCTACACCTTC. Translation: CASSPGQGLNYGYTF.

With respect to this clone: At one end the junction does not follow the germline gene, possibly because of a read error. The sample has other DNA sequences that encode this CDR3 too. The V call is TRBV6-7, the J call TRBJ2-1; 8 bases align to TRBD2. TRBV6-7 is an ORF for which the function is uncertain. The CDR3 has 17 residues. The CDR3 loop is CASSYWGPGGHDNEQFF. The CDR3 bases are TGCGCCAGCAGTTATTGGGGTCCGGGGGGGCATGACAATGAGCAGTTCTTC.

The chain recombines TRBV7-8 with TRBJ2-3; the D gene is possibly TRBD1 (6 bases). The CDR3 covers 14 residues. Trimming stripped 3 bases from V and 6 bases from J, with 13 bases between. CDR1 is SGHVS, CDR2 FQNEAQ, per germline. The CDR3 region has the DNA TGTGCCAGCAGCTTCGGGACACTTGGGGATACGCAGTATTTT. This gives the protein CASSFGTLGDTQYF.

The CDR3 region is CASSLGPDTEAFF. The CDR3 DNA follows: TGTGCCAGCAGCCTGGGGCCGGACACTGAAGCTTTCTTT. This chain joins TRBV9 and TRBJ1-1; D possibly corresponds to TRBD1 (5 bases). The germline V and J ends were trimmed by 4 bases and 3 bases, with 10 bases remaining between them. The CDR3 has 13 amino acids. Germline values: CDR1 SGDLS, CDR2 YYNGEE.

The chain couples TRBV5-1 to TRBJ2-2; D remains ambiguous. The germline V gene encodes CDR1 SGHRS and CDR2 YFSETQ. V lost 2 bases, J lost 0 bases, and 8 bases lay in between. CDR3 size: 15 residues. CDR3 residues: CASSLEDTNTGELFF. The CDR3 region has the DNA TGCGCCAGCAGCTTAGAGGATACGAACACCGGGGAGCTGTTTTTT.

The chain carries TRBV18 and TRBJ2-3; 8 bases fit TRBD2. With 3 bases clipped from V and 2 bases from J, the junction kept 13 bases outside the gene matches. Per the germline V gene, CDR1 is KGHSH and CDR2 is LQKENI. This CDR3 contains 18 residues. The chain's CDR3 is CASSPPGRGGTYTDTQYF. For the CDR3, the DNA is TGTGCCAGCTCACCGCCCGGACGGGGGGGGACTTACACAGATACGCAGTATTTT. Drawing the rest from reference TRBV18 and TRBJ2-3, the complete variable domain is NAGVMQNPRHLVRRRGQEARLRCSPMKGHSHVYWYRQLPEEGLKFMVYLQKENIIDESGMPKERFSAEFPKEGPSILRIQQVVRGDSAAYFCASSPPGRGGTYTDTQYFGPGTRLTVL.

To note about this clone: Other DNA sequences in the same sample also yield this CDR3. The chain combines TRBV27 with TRBJ1-1, with TRBD1 matching over 7 bases. Germline CDR1 and CDR2: MNHEY and SMNVEV (reference sequence). J gave up 1 base and V 3 bases, and 2 bases lay outside the gene matches. This CDR3 is built from 14 residues. CDR3 amino acids: CASSFDRANTEAFF. The CDR3 coding sequence is TGTGCCAGCAGTTTTGACAGGGCGAACACTGAAGCTTTCTTT.

The gene calls are TRBV5-4 and TRBJ1-2, with TRBD1 identical over 10 bases. The V segment lost 4 bases and the J segment 7 bases; nucleotides outside the gene matches: 7. Germline values: CDR1 SGHNT, CDR2 YYREEE (reference sequence). The CDR3 loop spans 14 amino acids. CDR3: CASSLSDRGGGYTF. CDR3 in DNA: TGTGCCAGCAGCCTATCGGACAGGGGGGGTGGCTACACCTTC.

The V and J genes are TRBV9 and TRBJ2-7; 8 bases map to TRBD1. CDR3 length equals 14 residues. The ends lost 3 bases at V and 6 bases at J; junction bases unmatched: 8. CDR1 and CDR2 from the germline V gene are SGDLS and YYNGEE. The CDR3 region is CASSEGQAASEQYF. CDR3 in DNA: TGTGCCAGCAGCGAGGGACAGGCGGCATCCGAGCAGTACTTC.

The chain has TRBV4-3 and TRBJ1-1, with D uncertain. V was shortened by 0 bases and J by 3 bases, with 11 bases between the two germline ends. The CDR3 runs to 15 residues. The germline V gene encodes CDR1 LGHNA and CDR2 YSLEER. The CDR3 coding sequence is TGCGCCAGCAGCCAAGAGAGTCGGGGTGACACTGAAGCTTTCTTT. Amino acids: CASSQESRGDTEAFF.

The V call is TRBV19, the J call TRBJ2-3, with a tentative D call TRBD1 (5 bases). Germline CDR1 LNHDA, CDR2 SQIVND (reference sequence). V lost 9 bases, J lost 0 bases, and 16 bases lay in between. This CDR3 contains 15 residues. CDR3 coding DNA: TGTGCCAGCAAGCAGGGCCGGAGTAGCACAGATACGCAGTATTTT. This gives the protein CASKQGRSSTDTQYF. Full variable domain (missing parts from reference TRBV19 and TRBJ2-3): DGGITQSPKYLFRKEGQNVTLSCEQNLNHDAMYWYRQDPGQGLRLIYYSQIVNDFQKGDIAEGYSVSREKKESFPLTVTSAQKNPTAFYLCASKQGRSSTDTQYFGPGTRLTVL.

This chain links TRBV6-5 with TRBJ1-2, with 7 bases identical to TRBD1. V shed 8 bases and J 0 bases; nucleotides not matched to a gene: 3. Germline CDR1 is MNHEY and CDR2 is SVGAGI. CDR3 size: 13 residues. The CDR3, as DNA: TGTGCCAGCGGAGGGGGCGCTAACTATGGCTACACCTTC. Its protein product is CASGGGANYGYTF.

This clone came up once. V and J are TRBV9 and TRBJ2-3; 8 bases match TRBD2. This CDR3 has 14 residues. Germline CDR1 and CDR2: SGDLS and YYNGEE. Germline trimming cut 0 bases from V and 7 bases from J; bases unmatched to any gene: 4. In nucleotides, the CDR3 is TGTGCCAGCAGCGTAGCGGGGGGGCACAATACGCAGTATTTT. Amino acids: CASSVAGGHNTQYF.

The table lists this clone with a count of one. The gene calls are TRBV4-1 and TRBJ1-2; 7 nucleotides agree with TRBD1. V trimming: 3 bases; J trimming: 4 bases; junction bases outside the gene matches: 2. The CDR3 spans 13 residues. CDR1 and CDR2 (germline): MGHRA, YSYEKL. CDR3 in DNA: TGCGCCAGCAGCCAGGGACAGAGCTATGGCTACACCTTC. Encoded protein: CASSQGQSYGYTF.

The V call is TRBV7-2, the J call TRBJ1-2; D not resolved. Trimming took 4 bases from V and 6 from J, leaving 9 bases between them. The CDR3 contains 12 residues. Germline V gene lookup returns CDR1 SGHTA and CDR2 FQGNSA. The CDR3 DNA reads as TGTGCCAGCAGCTATGGACTGGATGGCTACACCTTC. Its protein is CASSYGLDGYTF.